This TCR beta chain is from a study of CD8 T cells in Susac syndrome. The germline V gene has CDR1 SGHDT and CDR2 YYEEEE. This CDR3 region has 16 residues. The V segment lost 4 bases and the J segment 5 bases; nucleotides outside the gene matches: 9. This clonotype appeared once. The authors reverse transcribed roughly 0.5 to 1 ug RNA with random hexamers. TCRdb reprocessed the immunoSEQ multiplex PCR reads with MiXCR, giving one entry per CDR3 protein. Of approximately 130,000 distinct CDR3 sequences in the sample, around nine tenths were seen once. The source material was CD8+ T cells from PBMCs. The chain carries TRBV5-6 and TRBJ2-2, with 9 nucleotides matching TRBD2. The TCR sequence derives from a human donor with multiple sclerosis. The CDR3 region has the DNA TGTGCCAGCAGCCATCCCCTAGCGGGATTTACCGGGGAGCTGTTTTTT. As protein: CASSHPLAGFTGELFF.